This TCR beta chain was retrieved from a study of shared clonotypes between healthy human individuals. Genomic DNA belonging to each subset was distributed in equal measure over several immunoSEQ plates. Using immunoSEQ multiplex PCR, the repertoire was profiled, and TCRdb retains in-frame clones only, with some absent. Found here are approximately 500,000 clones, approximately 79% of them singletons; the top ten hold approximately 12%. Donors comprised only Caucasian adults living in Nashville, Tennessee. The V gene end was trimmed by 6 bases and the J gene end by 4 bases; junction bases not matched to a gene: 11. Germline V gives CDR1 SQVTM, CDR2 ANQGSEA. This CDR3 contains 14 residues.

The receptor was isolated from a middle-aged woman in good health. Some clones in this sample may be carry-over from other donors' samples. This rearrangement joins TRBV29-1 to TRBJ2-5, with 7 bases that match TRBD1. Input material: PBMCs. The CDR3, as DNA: TGCAGCGTCGTCCCCAGGGGGTTGTTAGAGACCCAGTACTTC. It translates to CSVVPRGLLETQYF.